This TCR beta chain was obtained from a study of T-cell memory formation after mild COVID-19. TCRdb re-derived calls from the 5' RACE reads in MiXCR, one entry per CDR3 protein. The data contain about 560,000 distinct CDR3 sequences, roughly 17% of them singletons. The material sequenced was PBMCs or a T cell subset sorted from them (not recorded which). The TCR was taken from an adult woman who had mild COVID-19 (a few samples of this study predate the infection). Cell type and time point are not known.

The CDR3 loop reads CASSQSTRGGQGNTEAFF. The CDR3 DNA sequence: TGTGCCAGCAGCCAATCTACCCGGGGGGGACAGGGAAATACTGAAGCTTTCTTT. The genes are TRBV4-2 and TRBJ1-1; TRBD1 matches 9 bases. There are 18 residues in the CDR3. Germline CDR1 LGHNA, CDR2 YNFKEQ. V lost 2 bases, J lost 5 bases, and 15 bases stayed unmatched.